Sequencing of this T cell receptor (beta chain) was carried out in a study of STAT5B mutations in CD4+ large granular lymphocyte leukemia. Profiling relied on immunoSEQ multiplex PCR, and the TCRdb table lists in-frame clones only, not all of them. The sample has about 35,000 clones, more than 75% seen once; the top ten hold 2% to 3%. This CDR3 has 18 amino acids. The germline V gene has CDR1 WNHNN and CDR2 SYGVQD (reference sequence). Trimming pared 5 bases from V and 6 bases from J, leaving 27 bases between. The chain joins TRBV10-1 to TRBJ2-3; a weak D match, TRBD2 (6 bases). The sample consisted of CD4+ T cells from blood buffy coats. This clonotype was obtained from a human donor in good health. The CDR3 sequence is CASSLDPPKRGGVDTQYF. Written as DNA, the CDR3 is TGCGCCAGCAGTTTAGACCCCCCGAAGCGCGGAGGGGTGGATACGCAGTATTTT.